This record covers a single TCR beta chain. This specimen comes from a study of blood T cell repertoires in COVID-19. Study summary: Both acute and convalescent COVID-19 samples were obtained from the United States, Italy and Spain. Sample material is recorded as cDNA or gDNA derived from T cells, B-cell-depleted T cells, or PBMCs.

The ends lost 4 bases at V and 3 bases at J; junction bases unmatched: 7. The CDR3 totals 16 residues. Per germline, CDR1 SEHNR and CDR2 FQNEAQ (reference sequence). Participants' reported clinical history set cohort assignment. Sequencing was performed with immunoSEQ multiplex PCR; in TCRdb, only in-frame clones are kept and a portion is missing. This table holds some 150,000 clones, roughly 80% found once. The TCR was taken from a woman in her fifties or sixties who had recovered from COVID-19. V usage is TRBV7-9 and J usage is TRBJ2-5, with 11 nucleotides matching TRBD2. Specimen: PBMCs or T cells enriched from blood (not recorded which). The CDR3 region has the DNA TGTGCCAGCAGCTATGGTAGCGGGGGGGAGGAAGAGACCCAGTACTTC. Its protein is CASSYGSGGEEETQYF.